Presented here are 12 T cell receptor beta chains from one specimen sequenced in a study of T cell responses to AZD1222 COVID-19 vaccine. The method was immunoSEQ multiplex PCR; TCRdb's version includes in-frame clones alone and lacks a portion of them. The sample contains about 120,000 clones, roughly 87% of which appear only once. The source was peripheral blood, collected on day 0 of AZD1222 vaccination. The receptors come from an adult in good health.

V and J are TRBV27 and TRBJ2-2; the match to TRBD1 covers 8 bases. The CDR3 is 16 amino acids. Germline V gene sequence: CDR1 MNHEY, CDR2 SMNVEV (reference sequence). The V segment lost 5 bases and the J segment 6 bases; nucleotides outside the gene matches: 11. In nucleotides, the CDR3 is TGTGCCAGCAGTGATATACAGGGGGAAGTTGCCGGGGAGCTGTTTTTT. Translating gives CASSDIQGEVAGELFF.

This clone appeared once. DNA of the CDR3: TGTGCCAGCGGACAGGCTGGCACAGATACGCAGTATTTT. Amino acids: CASGQAGTDTQYF. The chain employs TRBV18 and TRBJ2-3; 7 bases are shared with TRBD1. V lost 8 bases, J lost 1 base, and 3 bases stayed unmatched. CDR1 is KGHSH, CDR2 LQKENI, per germline. CDR3 length: 13 residues. The full variable domain, completed using reference TRBV18 and TRBJ2-3, is NAGVMQNPRHLVRRRGQEARLRCSPMKGHSHVYWYRQLPEEGLKFMVYLQKENIIDESGMPKERFSAEFPKEGPSILRIQQVVRGDSAAYFCASGQAGTDTQYFGPGTRLTVL.

The chain combines TRBV28 with TRBJ2-1; D perhaps matches TRBD1 (6 bases). Germline CDR1 MDHEN, CDR2 SYDVKM. V lost 3 bases and J lost 0, with 6 bases in between. This CDR3 is built from 14 residues. DNA of the CDR3: TGTGCCAGCAGTTTGGACAGCTCCTACAATGAGCAGTTCTTC. Protein sequence: CASSLDSSYNEQFF.

The V call is TRBV3-1 (or the pseudogene TRBV3-2), the J call TRBJ2-7, with 10 bases aligning to TRBD2. J gave up 4 bases and V 4 bases, and 1 base lay outside the gene matches. The CDR3 extends over 13 amino acids. The germline V gene encodes CDR1 LGHDT and CDR2 YNNKEL (reference sequence). This chain's CDR3 is CASSPTSGYEQYF. DNA for the CDR3: TGTGCCAGCAGCCCGACTAGCGGGTACGAGCAGTACTTC.

The gene calls are TRBV6-1 and TRBJ1-5; D is perhaps TRBD1 (6 bases). This CDR3 region has 15 residues. Trimming shortened V by 2 bases and J by 7 bases, and 15 bases separated the two germline ends. The germline gives CDR1 MNHNS, CDR2 SASEGT. CDR3 sequence reads: CASSENRAINQPQHF. CDR3 DNA sequence: TGTGCCAGCAGTGAAAACAGGGCGATTAACCAGCCCCAGCATTTT.

The CDR3 coding sequence is TGTGCCTGCTGCGGGATGAACACCATATATTTT. It is translated as CACCGMNTIYF. J is TRBJ1-3 and V is TRBV30; no reliable D call. Trimming took 6 bases from V and 7 from J, leaving 10 bases between them. Germline loops: CDR1 GTSNPN, CDR2 SVGIG (reference sequence). The CDR3 runs to 11 residues.

This clone occurred once. This sequence joins TRBV6-5 and TRBJ1-1; 10 nucleotides agree with TRBD1. This CDR3 has 11 amino acids. Germline V gene data show CDR1 as MNHEY and CDR2 as SVGAGI. Trimming removed 7 bases from V and 11 bases from J; junction bases left unmatched: 4. The CDR3 nucleotides read TGTGCCAGCACAGGACAGGGGGAGGCTTTCTTT. Protein sequence: CASTGQGEAFF.

This clone has a handful of counts. The DNA of the CDR3 is TGCGCCAGCAGCTTGAGGGTGGCCTACGAGCAGTACTTC. Translation: CASSLRVAYEQYF. The gene calls are TRBV5-1 and TRBJ2-7; the D is unclear. CDR1 is SGHRS and CDR2 is YFSETQ in the germline V gene. With 1 base removed from V and 2 bases from J, the gap between germline ends came to 7 bases. The CDR3 extends over 13 amino acids.

The chain uses TRBV27 and TRBJ1-1; 10 bases line up with TRBD1. After removal of 10 bases from V and 6 bases from J, the junction contained 11 bases not matched to a gene. CDR1 MNHEY and CDR2 SMNVEV come from the germline V gene (reference sequence). This CDR3 has 14 residues. Written as DNA, the CDR3 is TGTGCCACCAAATGGGACAGGGGCCGCGCTGAAGCTTTCTTT. Its protein is CATKWDRGRAEAFF.

The chain employs TRBV14 and TRBJ2-3; 7 bases align to TRBD2. Germline V CDR1 and CDR2: SGHDN, FVKESK. This CDR3 contains 13 residues. With 8 bases clipped from V and 1 base from J, the junction kept 3 bases outside the gene matches. This CDR3 is CASGLVGTDTQYF. Written as DNA, the CDR3 is TGTGCCAGCGGACTAGTCGGCACAGATACGCAGTATTTT.

This chain links TRBV30 with TRBJ1-4; D not certain. This CDR3 has 15 amino acids. The germline V gene encodes CDR1 GTSNPN and CDR2 SVGIG (reference sequence). The V gene lost 5 bases and the J gene lost 4 bases, with 17 bases spanning the gap. DNA of the CDR3: TGTGCCTGGGCCTACCTTAGACGGGTTAATGAAAAACTGTTTTTT. It yields the protein CAWAYLRRVNEKLFF.

The chain is built from TRBV5-1 and TRBJ1-3; no clear D. Germline CDR1 and CDR2: SGHRS and YFSETQ. This CDR3 is built from 14 residues. V was clipped by 2 bases and J by 7 bases, with 13 bases between them. As DNA, the CDR3 is TGCGCCAGCAGCTTTGGGGAACTAGGCAACACCATATATTTT. It encodes CASSFGELGNTIYF.